These 8 T cell receptor beta chains share one sample of origin, sequenced in a study of T cell repertoires in cytomegalovirus infection (dated 2019 in TCRdb). TCRdb lists the instrument as Illumina HiSeq 1500. TCRdb reworked the public reads: Q25 trimming with fastp, MiXCR clone assembly, productive beta chains retained. Every entry covers one CDR3 protein and lists the most common genes and DNA from its rows. In all, the sample holds some 450,000 distinct CDR3 sequences, and roughly a third of those were seen once. Approximately 14% of the sample comes from the top ten. The sequenced sample was PBMCs. These receptors all stem from a human donor in good health (CMV status not recorded). Some clones in this sample may be carry-over from other donors' samples.

The sample holds a few counts of this clonotype. The chain employs TRBV7-9 and TRBJ2-6; no clear D. Trimming left V 7 bases short and J 0 bases short, with 19 bases between. Germline CDR1 and CDR2: SEHNR and FQNEAQ (reference sequence). The CDR3 totals 18 residues. The DNA for the CDR3 is TGTGCCAGCAACCCCGGCGACCGGGCGACCTCTGGGGCCAACGTCCTGACTTTC. It translates to CASNPGDRATSGANVLTF. The full variable domain, with the rest looked up from reference TRBV7-9 and TRBJ2-6, is DTGVSQNPRHKITKRGQNVTFRCDPISEHNRLYWYRQTLGQGPEFLTYFQNEAQLEKSRLLSDRFSAERPKGSFSTLEIQRTEQGDSAMYLCASNPGDRATSGANVLTFGAGSRLTVL.

J is TRBJ1-2 and V is TRBV20-1; TRBD1 is a possible D gene (6 bases). Germline CDR1 is DFQATT and CDR2 is SNEGSKA (reference sequence). V gave up 5 bases and J gave up 1 base, with 17 bases separating them. CDR3 length: 15 residues. CDR3 region: CSAATLRTVNYGYTF. The CDR3 DNA is TGCAGTGCTGCCACCCTCCGGACAGTTAACTATGGCTACACCTTC.

This clonotype was counted between two and nine times. The rearrangement uses TRBV12-5 and TRBJ1-5; D ambiguous. Trimming took off 0 bases at V and 9 bases at J, with 18 bases between the two ends. Per germline, CDR1 LGHNT and CDR2 FRNRAP. The CDR3 extends over 16 amino acids. This CDR3 is CASGLVFRPNTPPQHF. CDR3 DNA: TGTGCTAGTGGTTTGGTTTTTAGGCCCAACACTCCGCCCCAGCATTTT. The entire variable domain, with the rest obtained from reference TRBV12-5 and TRBJ1-5, is as follows: DARVTQTPRHKVTEMGQEVTMRCQPILGHNTVFWYRQTMMQGLELLAYFRNRAPLDDSGMPKDRFSAEMPDATLATLKIQPSEPRDSAVYFCASGLVFRPNTPPQHFGDGTRLSIL.

For this clonotype: Mismatch with germline at one junction end may stem from a read error. V usage is TRBV20-1 and J usage is TRBJ2-1, with TRBD1 matching 7 bases. There are 14 residues in the CDR3. Germline V gene lookup returns CDR1 DFQATT and CDR2 SNEGSKA (reference sequence). The CDR3 DNA sequence: TGCAGTGGCCGCTCGACAGGGACGTACAATGAGCAGCTCTTC. Amino acids: CSGRSTGTYNEQLF.

This clonotype showed up many times. The chain links TRBV6-2 or TRBV6-3 to TRBJ2-7; 9 bases map to TRBD2. The V and J ends lost 2 bases and 0 bases, in that order; junction bases with no gene match: 2. Germline loops: CDR1 MNHEY, CDR2 SVGEGT. This CDR3 is built from 15 residues. CDR3 loop: CASSYGTSPSYEQYF. The DNA of the CDR3 is TGTGCCAGCAGTTACGGGACTAGCCCCTCCTACGAGCAGTACTTC.

This clonotype has a handful of counts. The V and J genes are TRBV6-5 and TRBJ2-7, with TRBD2 matching over 9 bases. Germline trimming cut 5 bases from V and 0 bases from J; bases unmatched to any gene: 5. The CDR3 loop spans 15 amino acids. Germline V lookup: CDR1 MNHEY, CDR2 SVGAGI. In DNA, the CDR3 is TGTGCCAGCAGTACGACTAGCGGAAGCTCCTACGAGCAGTACTTC. This sequence encodes CASSTTSGSSYEQYF.

This clonotype was seen a few times. The rearrangement joins TRBV6-1 to TRBJ2-2, with 11 bases fitting TRBD2. The CDR3 runs 16 residues. Germline V gene sequence: CDR1 MNHNS, CDR2 SASEGT. The ends lost 6 bases at V and 8 bases at J; junction bases unmatched: 11. The CDR3: CASSADSGGALGELFF. The DNA for the CDR3 is TGTGCCAGCAGCGCCGATAGCGGGGGGGCATTGGGGGAGCTGTTTTTT.

The J gene is TRBJ2-5, the V gene TRBV27; TRBD1 agrees at 7 bases. Germline V gene data show CDR1 as MNHEY and CDR2 as SMNVEV (reference sequence). V was pared by 3 bases and J by 0 bases, with 4 bases of the junction left unmatched. The CDR3 contains 15 residues. CDR3 nucleotide sequence: TGTGCCAGCAGTTTTTGGACAGGATACCAAGAGACCCAGTACTTC. Amino acids: CASSFWTGYQETQYF.